Given below is one T cell receptor (beta chain) in context. Antigen unknown. The sample originates from a study of siplizumab effects on memory and regulatory T cells. Whole-study results and caveats: With siplizumab, Treg-derived clones averaged roughly 66% of mappable alloreactive CD4+ clones, versus 25% to 30% in controls. Tregs that proliferated in siplizumab cultures did not have their suppressive function confirmed.

The CDR3 sequence is 17 residues long. The germline gives CDR1 SNHLY, CDR2 FYNNEI. The J segment lost 0 bases and the V segment lost 5 bases, leaving 5 bases of the junction unmatched. Sequencing was performed with immunoSEQ multiplex PCR; in TCRdb, only in-frame clones are kept and a portion is missing. The sample has 100,000 or so clones, about 90% seen once. This clonotype was obtained from a human donor in good health. This chain joins TRBV2 and TRBJ2-6; TRBD1 matches at 9 bases. Sequenced sample: non-Treg CD4+ T cells sorted from blood. The CDR3 nucleotides are TGTGCCAGCAGTTCCGGGACAGGGTACTCTGGGGCCAACGTCCTGACTTTC. Protein: CASSSGTGYSGANVLTF.